This T cell receptor beta chain was sequenced in a study of blood T cell repertoires in COVID-19. Study-level information: Specimens from acute and convalescent COVID-19 originated in the United States, Italy and Spain. The analysed material was cDNA or gDNA that came from T cells, B-cell-depleted T cells, or PBMCs.

Germline CDR1 SNHLY, CDR2 FYNNEI. Trimming cost V 6 bases and J 4 bases; bases outside gene matches: 10. The CDR3 length is 15 residues. Original processing notes: Amplification of reference gene primers was used by the study to estimate nucleated cell counts. Sequencing used immunoSEQ multiplex PCR; TCRdb keeps in-frame clones, though not all of them. That table furnishes V, J and clone size, whereas the DNA furnished D and trimming. The sample yields 66,000 or so clones, 80% seen once. The sequenced sample was peripheral blood. The sequence came from a human donor in a cohort sampled during active COVID-19. V usage is TRBV2 and J usage is TRBJ2-7, with TRBD2 matching over 9 bases. CDR3 region: CASRETPGLAYEQYF. The CDR3 nucleotides are TGTGCCAGCAGGGAGACTCCGGGACTAGCTTACGAGCAGTACTTC. The full variable domain, with the rest looked up from reference TRBV2 and TRBJ2-7, is EPEVTQTPSHQVTQMGQEVILRCVPISNHLYFYWYRQILGQKVEFLVSFYNNEISEKSEIFDDQFSVERPDGSNFTLKIRSTKLEDSAMYFCASRETPGLAYEQYFGPGTRLTVT.